These T cell receptor beta chains were read from a single sample in a study of CD8+ T cells in alopecia areata. TCRdb's copy holds only in-frame clones and misses some; the assay was immunoSEQ multiplex PCR. This sample has hundreds of thousands of clones; under 80% occur once, and the top ten carry about 1.3%. Sequencing used CD4+ T cells sorted from blood, obtained at week 0. These TCRs come from a human donor with alopecia areata. CDR3s include the opening cysteine and the closing phenylalanine or tryptophan. Fields, in order: D gene, clone size, J gene, V gene, CDR3 DNA, CDR3 protein. D genes are given only for firm matches. Expanded clones get a size class; other rows say once, few or many, or leave the size out.

d_call: .
clone_size: .
j_call: TRBJ2-5
v_call: TRBV7-7
cdr3_nt: TGTGCTAGCAGCCGGGGACTCGAAAGGATTGAGACCCAGTACTTC
cdr3_aa: CASSRGLERIETQYF

d_call: .
clone_size: .
j_call: TRBJ2-5
v_call: TRBV29-1
cdr3_nt: TGCAGCGTTGTAACTACCTTAGGGGAGACCCAGTACTTC
cdr3_aa: CSVVTTLGETQYF

d_call: TRBD1
clone_size: .
j_call: TRBJ1-5
v_call: TRBV30
cdr3_nt: TGTGCCTGGAGCCAGGGACAGGTAAATCAGCCCCAGCATTTT
cdr3_aa: CAWSQGQVNQPQHF

d_call: .
clone_size: .
j_call: TRBJ2-7
v_call: TRBV30
cdr3_nt: TGTGCCTGGAACAGGGAAACCTCCTACGAGCAGTACTTC
cdr3_aa: CAWNRETSYEQYF

d_call: TRBD1
clone_size: .
j_call: TRBJ2-5
v_call: TRBV5-4
cdr3_nt: TGTGCCAGCAGCTTGCAGGGGGTTGATGAGACCCAGTACTTC
cdr3_aa: CASSLQGVDETQYF

d_call: TRBD1
clone_size: few
j_call: TRBJ2-2
v_call: TRBV7-9
cdr3_nt: TGTGCCAGCAGACCTCCGGGACAGTGGAACACCGGGGAGCTGTTTTTT
cdr3_aa: CASRPPGQWNTGELFF

d_call: .
clone_size: .
j_call: TRBJ2-7
v_call: TRBV7-9
cdr3_nt: TGTGCCAGCAGCTCCAGGACAGTTACCTACGAGCAGTACTTC
cdr3_aa: CASSSRTVTYEQYF

d_call: TRBD1
clone_size: .
j_call: TRBJ2-5
v_call: TRBV7-7
cdr3_nt: TGTGCTAGCAGCTTAGGGACAGTCGAAGAGACCCAGTACTTC
cdr3_aa: CASSLGTVEETQYF

d_call: TRBD1
clone_size: .
j_call: TRBJ2-7
v_call: TRBV5-4
cdr3_nt: TGTGCCAGCAGCTTGAGCGGACAGGGTGAGAAAGAGCAGTACTTC
cdr3_aa: CASSLSGQGEKEQYF

d_call: .
clone_size: .
j_call: TRBJ1-2
v_call: TRBV5-1
cdr3_nt: TGCGCCAGCAGCTCGGGGTGGCGGGCCCCTGATGGCTACACCTTC
cdr3_aa: CASSSGWRAPDGYTF

d_call: TRBD1
clone_size: few
j_call: TRBJ2-3
v_call: TRBV25-1
cdr3_nt: TGTGCCAGCAGTCCGGGACAGGGGGGAAGTACAGATACGCAGTATTTT
cdr3_aa: CASSPGQGGSTDTQYF

d_call: .
clone_size: few
j_call: TRBJ2-1
v_call: TRBV6-6
cdr3_nt: TGTGCCAGCAGTTACTCGCCCAGCTCCTACAATGAGCAGTTCTTC
cdr3_aa: CASSYSPSSYNEQFF

d_call: TRBD2
clone_size: few
j_call: TRBJ2-1
v_call: TRBV4-2
cdr3_nt: TGTGCCAGCAGCCTAGCCCGGGGGGGCCAGGTTAATGAGCAGTTCTTC
cdr3_aa: CASSLARGGQVNEQFF

d_call: .
clone_size: .
j_call: TRBJ2-1
v_call: TRBV30
cdr3_nt: TGTGCCTGGAGTGTAGGCCGTTACAATGAGCAGTTCTTC
cdr3_aa: CAWSVGRYNEQFF

d_call: TRBD1
clone_size: .
j_call: TRBJ2-1
v_call: TRBV4-1
cdr3_nt: TGCGCCAGCAGCCAGCCGCGACAGGGGGCGAGGAATGAGCAGTTCTTC
cdr3_aa: CASSQPRQGARNEQFF

d_call: .
clone_size: .
j_call: TRBJ1-5
v_call: TRBV6-1
cdr3_nt: TGTGCCAGCAAGCAGGGGATAAGCAATCAGCCCCAGCATTTT
cdr3_aa: CASKQGISNQPQHF

d_call: .
clone_size: .
j_call: TRBJ2-3
v_call: TRBV7-8
cdr3_nt: TGTGCCAGCAGCTTAGACCTAGCAGATACGCAGTATTTT
cdr3_aa: CASSLDLADTQYF

d_call: .
clone_size: few
j_call: TRBJ2-5
v_call: TRBV10-3
cdr3_nt: TGTGCCATCAGCAGGGGGGGCCAAGAGACCCAGTACTTC
cdr3_aa: CAISRGGQETQYF

d_call: TRBD1
clone_size: .
j_call: TRBJ2-5
v_call: TRBV30
cdr3_nt: TGTGCCTGGAGGAGGACAGGGCCCCAAGAGACCCAGTACTTC
cdr3_aa: CAWRRTGPQETQYF

d_call: .
clone_size: .
j_call: TRBJ2-7
v_call: TRBV5-1
cdr3_nt: TGCGCCAGCAGCTTGGCGACAGCCTACGAGCAGTACTTC
cdr3_aa: CASSLATAYEQYF

d_call: .
clone_size: .
j_call: TRBJ2-3
v_call: TRBV25-1
cdr3_nt: TGTGCCAGCAGTGAATCGGTAGGGATCACAGATACGCAGTATTTT
cdr3_aa: CASSESVGITDTQYF

d_call: .
clone_size: .
j_call: TRBJ1-6
v_call: TRBV30
cdr3_nt: TGTGCCTGGAGTGTACAGAGGGGTGTAGGCTACGGTTCACCCCTCCACTTT
cdr3_aa: CAWSVQRGVGYGSPLHF